Listed below are T cell receptor beta chains from one sample, sequenced in a study of T cell responses to AZD1222 COVID-19 vaccine. Assay used: immunoSEQ multiplex PCR; TCRdb lists only in-frame clones, some missing. Among approximately 120,000 clones listed, nearly 90% were seen once. Sequenced material: peripheral blood, taken on day 0 of MenACWY control vaccination. The receptors derive from an adult in good health. CDR3s include the opening cysteine and the closing phenylalanine or tryptophan. Fields, in order: clone size, D gene, V gene, J gene, CDR3 protein, CDR3 DNA. A D gene is named only where the DNA matches it firmly. For some rows the clone size is stated as once, few or many, or as a class when expanded; others skip it.

abundance: .
d_gene: .
v_gene: TRBV9
j_gene: TRBJ1-1
CDR3aa: CASSEGTKGSTEAFF
CDR3nt: TGTGCCAGCAGCGAGGGGACAAAGGGCAGCACTGAAGCTTTCTTT

abundance: .
d_gene: .
v_gene: TRBV7-2
j_gene: TRBJ2-3
CDR3aa: CASSWRGTDTQYF
CDR3nt: TGTGCCAGCAGCTGGCGCGGCACAGATACGCAGTATTTT

abundance: .
d_gene: .
v_gene: TRBV28
j_gene: TRBJ1-2
CDR3aa: CASSLRGPNYGYTF
CDR3nt: TGTGCCAGCAGTTTACGGGGTCCTAACTATGGCTACACCTTC

abundance: .
d_gene: TRBD1
v_gene: TRBV6-6
j_gene: TRBJ1-1
CDR3aa: CASIPGQAPTEAFF
CDR3nt: TGTGCCAGCATCCCGGGACAGGCTCCCACTGAAGCTTTCTTT

abundance: .
d_gene: TRBD1
v_gene: TRBV7-9
j_gene: TRBJ1-2
CDR3aa: CASSLGLFGTGVFYGYTF
CDR3nt: TGTGCCAGCAGCTTAGGGCTCTTCGGGACAGGCGTTTTCTATGGCTACACCTTC

abundance: .
d_gene: TRBD1
v_gene: TRBV7-9
j_gene: TRBJ2-7
CDR3aa: CASSGDRAREQYF
CDR3nt: TGTGCCAGCAGCGGTGACAGGGCGCGCGAGCAGTACTTC

abundance: .
d_gene: .
v_gene: TRBV9
j_gene: TRBJ1-6
CDR3aa: CASTRTGSHPNNNSPLHF
CDR3nt: TGTGCCAGCACCCGGACCGGGTCCCACCCCAATAATAATTCACCCCTCCACTTT

abundance: once
d_gene: TRBD2
v_gene: TRBV4-3
j_gene: TRBJ2-1
CDR3aa: CASSQEGEGYNEQFF
CDR3nt: TGCGCCAGCAGCCAAGAGGGGGAGGGCTACAATGAGCAGTTCTTC

abundance: once
d_gene: .
v_gene: TRBV29-1
j_gene: TRBJ1-5
CDR3aa: CSVGSSGDQPQHF
CDR3nt: TGCAGCGTGGGGTCCTCCGGCGATCAGCCCCAGCATTTT

abundance: .
d_gene: .
v_gene: TRBV4-3
j_gene: TRBJ2-5
CDR3aa: CASSQGGPRETQYF
CDR3nt: TGCGCCAGCAGCCAAGGCGGACCTCGTGAGACCCAGTACTTC

abundance: .
d_gene: TRBD2
v_gene: TRBV6-2/TRBV6-3
j_gene: TRBJ2-5
CDR3aa: CASSNPGERGGVETQYF
CDR3nt: TGTGCCAGCAGCAACCCAGGGGAGCGGGGGGGCGTGGAGACCCAGTACTTC

abundance: .
d_gene: TRBD1
v_gene: TRBV30
j_gene: TRBJ2-7
CDR3aa: CAWSVAGGYEQYF
CDR3nt: TGTGCCTGGAGTGTAGCAGGGGGCTACGAGCAGTACTTC

abundance: .
d_gene: .
v_gene: TRBV5-1
j_gene: TRBJ2-2
CDR3aa: CASSPARDTGELFF
CDR3nt: TGCGCCAGCAGCCCAGCCCGGGACACCGGGGAGCTGTTTTTT

abundance: .
d_gene: .
v_gene: TRBV28
j_gene: TRBJ1-2
CDR3aa: CASHHGGRGYTF
CDR3nt: TGTGCCAGCCACCACGGCGGCCGCGGCTACACCTTC

abundance: .
d_gene: .
v_gene: TRBV4-1
j_gene: TRBJ2-7
CDR3aa: CASSQDLAYEQYF
CDR3nt: TGCGCCAGCAGCCAAGATCTTGCCTACGAGCAGTACTTC

abundance: .
d_gene: .
v_gene: TRBV3-1/TRBV3-2
j_gene: TRBJ1-4
CDR3aa: CASSQGTGYYEKLFF
CDR3nt: TGTGCCAGCAGCCAAGGAACAGGGTATTATGAAAAACTGTTTTTT

abundance: once
d_gene: .
v_gene: TRBV30
j_gene: TRBJ2-7
CDR3aa: CAWSVRLFEQYF
CDR3nt: TGTGCCTGGAGTGTACGTCTCTTCGAGCAGTACTTC

abundance: .
d_gene: .
v_gene: TRBV28
j_gene: TRBJ1-2
CDR3aa: CASSSTYYGYTF
CDR3nt: TGTGCCAGCAGTTCCACCTACTATGGCTACACCTTC

abundance: .
d_gene: .
v_gene: TRBV3-1/TRBV3-2
j_gene: TRBJ1-1
CDR3aa: CASSRYSSLNTEAFF
CDR3nt: TGTGCCAGCAGCCGGTATAGCAGTTTGAACACTGAAGCTTTCTTT

abundance: .
d_gene: TRBD1
v_gene: TRBV25-1
j_gene: TRBJ1-4
CDR3aa: CASSELVKQGPGEKLFF
CDR3nt: TGTGCCAGCAGTGAATTGGTCAAACAGGGGCCGGGGGAAAAACTGTTTTTT

abundance: .
d_gene: .
v_gene: TRBV6-2/TRBV6-3
j_gene: TRBJ2-3
CDR3aa: CASSPWLNTQYF
CDR3nt: TGTGCCAGCAGCCCTTGGTTGAATACGCAGTATTTT

abundance: .
d_gene: .
v_gene: TRBV10-3
j_gene: TRBJ2-1
CDR3aa: CAISESVVSDEQFF
CDR3nt: TGTGCCATCAGTGAGTCGGTGGTCTCGGATGAGCAGTTCTTC

abundance: .
d_gene: TRBD1
v_gene: TRBV11-1
j_gene: TRBJ1-1
CDR3aa: CASSWKGTGATEAFF
CDR3nt: TGTGCCAGCAGCTGGAAGGGGACAGGGGCCACTGAAGCTTTCTTT

abundance: .
d_gene: .
v_gene: TRBV6-2/TRBV6-3
j_gene: TRBJ2-7
CDR3aa: CASSYRGEQYF
CDR3nt: TGTGCCAGCAGTTATAGGGGGGAGCAGTACTTC

abundance: .
d_gene: .
v_gene: TRBV28
j_gene: TRBJ1-2
CDR3aa: CASRLGNYGYTF
CDR3nt: TGTGCCAGCAGACTCGGGAACTATGGCTACACCTTC

abundance: once
d_gene: .
v_gene: TRBV2
j_gene: TRBJ1-2
CDR3aa: CASSDQGWNYGYTF
CDR3nt: TGTGCCAGCAGTGACCAGGGGTGGAACTATGGCTACACCTTC

abundance: .
d_gene: .
v_gene: TRBV5-1
j_gene: TRBJ2-7
CDR3aa: CASTDGSPILREQYF
CDR3nt: TGCGCCAGCACCGATGGAAGTCCCATCCTCCGCGAGCAGTACTTC

abundance: .
d_gene: .
v_gene: TRBV28
j_gene: TRBJ2-1
CDR3aa: CASSWLTRGAYYNEQFF
CDR3nt: TGTGCCAGCAGTTGGTTGACTCGGGGGGCATATTACAATGAGCAGTTCTTC

abundance: .
d_gene: .
v_gene: TRBV6-8
j_gene: TRBJ1-5
CDR3aa: CASSYPQGLNQPQHF
CDR3nt: TGTGCCAGCAGTTACCCCCAGGGTTTAAATCAGCCCCAGCATTTT

abundance: .
d_gene: .
v_gene: TRBV5-4
j_gene: TRBJ2-5
CDR3aa: CASSNLGFETQYF
CDR3nt: TGTGCCAGCAGTAACCTCGGGTTTGAGACCCAGTACTTC

abundance: .
d_gene: .
v_gene: TRBV28
j_gene: TRBJ1-5
CDR3aa: CASGSGSQPQHF
CDR3nt: TGTGCCAGCGGATCCGGGAGCCAGCCCCAGCATTTT

abundance: .
d_gene: .
v_gene: TRBV24-1
j_gene: TRBJ2-3
CDR3aa: CATSDPERVYTDTQYF
CDR3nt: TGTGCCACCAGTGATCCCGAGAGGGTGTATACAGATACGCAGTATTTT

abundance: .
d_gene: .
v_gene: TRBV19
j_gene: TRBJ2-7
CDR3aa: CASRRGPSSYEQYF
CDR3nt: TGTGCCAGTAGAAGGGGCCCTAGCTCCTACGAGCAGTACTTC

abundance: .
d_gene: TRBD1
v_gene: TRBV29-1
j_gene: TRBJ2-1
CDR3aa: CSVLVADRGLYNEQFF
CDR3nt: TGCAGCGTCCTAGTCGCTGACAGGGGGCTTTACAATGAGCAGTTCTTC

abundance: .
d_gene: .
v_gene: TRBV11-2
j_gene: TRBJ1-5
CDR3aa: CASSLDPQGNQPQHF
CDR3nt: TGTGCCAGCAGCTTAGATCCCCAGGGCAATCAGCCCCAGCATTTT

abundance: .
d_gene: TRBD2
v_gene: TRBV5-1
j_gene: TRBJ2-7
CDR3aa: CASTRVAGALYEQYF
CDR3nt: TGCGCCAGCACCAGAGTAGCGGGAGCCCTCTACGAGCAGTACTTC

abundance: .
d_gene: .
v_gene: TRBV14
j_gene: TRBJ2-2
CDR3aa: CASSLPGPSGELFF
CDR3nt: TGTGCCAGCAGCCTCCCGGGACCGTCCGGGGAGCTGTTTTTT

abundance: .
d_gene: TRBD2
v_gene: TRBV28
j_gene: TRBJ2-1
CDR3aa: CASSPGGPSYNEQFF
CDR3nt: TGTGCCAGCAGTCCGGGGGGGCCCTCCTACAATGAGCAGTTCTTC

abundance: .
d_gene: TRBD2
v_gene: TRBV7-9
j_gene: TRBJ2-2
CDR3aa: CASRETSGSPGELFF
CDR3nt: TGTGCCAGCAGGGAGACTAGCGGGAGTCCTGGGGAGCTGTTTTTT

abundance: .
d_gene: .
v_gene: TRBV19
j_gene: TRBJ1-5
CDR3aa: CASSTRRDQPQHF
CDR3nt: TGTGCCAGTAGTACCAGAAGGGATCAGCCCCAGCATTTT

abundance: once
d_gene: .
v_gene: TRBV7-3
j_gene: TRBJ2-7
CDR3aa: CASSPASTSYEQYF
CDR3nt: TGTGCCAGCAGCCCAGCCTCCACCTCCTACGAGCAGTACTTC